This T cell receptor (beta chain) was profiled in a study of post-analysis software for immune sequencing data. General observations from the study: With TRBV5-6, TRBV5-1 and TRBV20-1 included, about five TRBV segments were more frequent in patients than in controls. Those with multiple sclerosis, the patient group, showed significantly lower normalized Chao1 diversity than controls.

Included in the TCR beta cDNA libraries were unique molecular identifiers. TCRdb ran MiXCR on the PCR reads and lists one entry per CDR3 protein. The sample has about 800,000 distinct CDR3 sequences, 25% to 30% seen once; the top ten hold approximately 0.55%. V lost 0 bases to trimming and J lost 0 bases, with 15 bases between them. CDR3 length equals 18 residues. Germline loops: CDR1 SEHNR, CDR2 FQNEAQ (reference sequence). This clonotype was seen a few times. The antigen is undetermined. Sequencing used blood. The genes are TRBV7-9 and TRBJ2-1; D not certain. The clonotype comes from a girl aged 10 to 17 with multiple sclerosis. CDR3 sequence (DNA): TGTGCCAGCAGCTTAGCCTCCTCCGGCACCTACTCCTACAATGAGCAGTTCTTC. Encoded protein: CASSLASSGTYSYNEQFF.